The 12 T cell receptor beta chains below come from one sample, sequenced in a study of CD8 T cells in ankylosing spondylitis. TCRdb reanalysed the 5' RACE reads using MiXCR and keeps one entry per CDR3 protein. The table shows roughly 40,000 distinct CDR3 sequences, with approximately 10% occurring only once. Sequenced sample: blood, either unsorted or a sorted T cell fraction (not recorded which). Every receptor here comes from a male donor with ankylosing spondylitis or in good health (not recorded which).

This clonotype was counted at least ten times. The gene calls are TRBV15 and TRBJ2-3, with TRBD2 as a possible D gene (5 bases). The germline V gene encodes CDR1 LNHNV and CDR2 YYDKDF (reference sequence). Trimming pared 3 bases from V and 2 bases from J, leaving 18 bases between. This CDR3 spans 17 amino acids. The CDR3 sequence: CATSRSVREINTDTQYF. The CDR3 nucleotides read TGTGCCACCAGCAGGTCCGTTCGGGAAATAAACACAGATACGCAGTATTTT. Full variable domain (missing parts from reference TRBV15 and TRBJ2-3): DAMVIQNPRYQVTQFGKPVTLSCSQTLNHNVMYWYQQKSSQAPKLLFHYYDKDFNNEADTPDNFQSRRPNTSFCFLDIRSPGLGDTAMYLCATSRSVREINTDTQYFGPGTRLTVL.

V usage is TRBV5-6 and J usage is TRBJ2-5; no reliable D call. Germline loops: CDR1 SGHDT, CDR2 YYEEEE. V was shortened by 4 bases and J by 1 base, with 11 bases between the two germline ends. The CDR3 is 14 amino acids. CDR3 in amino acids: CASSGLRVQETQYF. The CDR3, as DNA: TGTGCCAGCAGCGGCCTGAGAGTCCAAGAGACCCAGTACTTC.

The rearrangement joins TRBV5-1 to TRBJ2-2; TRBD2 might be the D (6 bases). V lost 3 bases and J lost 5, with 17 bases in between. Germline loops: CDR1 SGHRS, CDR2 YFSETQ. This CDR3 has 16 amino acids. The CDR3: CASSYGLIGGTGELFF. For the CDR3, the DNA is TGCGCCAGCAGCTATGGACTGATCGGGGGAACCGGGGAGCTGTTTTTT. Full variable domain (outside the CDR3, taken from reference TRBV5-1 and TRBJ2-2): KAGVTQTPRYLIKTRGQQVTLSCSPISGHRSVSWYQQTPGQGLQFLFEYFSETQRNKGNFPGRFSGRQFSNSRSEMNVSTLELGDSALYLCASSYGLIGGTGELFFGEGSRLTVL.

This clonotype was seen at least ten times. The V and J genes are TRBV6-6 and TRBJ2-2; unclear D gene. Per germline, CDR1 MNHNY and CDR2 SVGAGI (reference sequence). CDR3 length: 13 amino acids. The ends were cut back, 3 bases at V and 4 bases at J, with 6 bases in the middle. CDR3 sequence: CASSYPGTGELFF. In nucleotides, the CDR3 is TGTGCCAGCAGTTATCCCGGCACCGGGGAGCTGTTTTTT.

This clonotype was detected many times. The chain joins TRBV7-8 to TRBJ1-3; a possible D gene is TRBD1 (6 bases). CDR3 size: 15 residues. V was pared by 0 bases and J by 3 bases, with 9 bases between. Germline loops: CDR1 SGHVS, CDR2 FQNEAQ. CDR3 sequence: CASSLAGTYGNTIYF. The CDR3 DNA reads as TGTGCCAGCAGCTTAGCTGGGACATATGGAAACACCATATATTTT.

This chain uses TRBV19 with TRBJ2-1; D call uncertain. Trimming took off 6 bases at V and 4 bases at J, with 16 bases between the two ends. Germline V gene sequence: CDR1 LNHDA, CDR2 SQIVND (reference sequence). This CDR3 spans 15 amino acids. The CDR3 protein is CASSLTPVGYNEQFF. The CDR3 DNA reads TGTGCCAGTAGCCTGACACCGGTCGGATACAATGAGCAGTTCTTC.

This clonotype has just a few counts. V and J are TRBV12-3 or TRBV12-4 and TRBJ2-3, with 11 bases fitting TRBD1. J was trimmed by 7 bases and V by 1 base; bases with no gene match: 7. This CDR3 comprises 16 residues. The CDR3 DNA sequence: TGTGCCAGCAGTTTAGTAGGACAGGGGGCGGTGAATACGCAGTATTTT. Amino acid sequence: CASSLVGQGAVNTQYF.

The table lists this clonotype with a few counts. This chain connects TRBV11-1 to TRBJ2-7; D unclear. Germline V lookup: CDR1 SGHAT, CDR2 FQDESV (reference sequence). With 3 bases removed from V and 3 bases from J, the gap between germline ends came to 9 bases. This CDR3 spans 13 amino acids. The CDR3 sequence is CASSFQASYEQYF. In DNA, the CDR3 is TGTGCCAGCAGCTTTCAGGCAAGCTACGAGCAGTACTTC.

This clonotype was detected a few times. The chain couples TRBV24-1 to TRBJ2-2, with TRBD1 as a possible D gene (5 bases). V lost 9 bases and J lost 0, with 13 bases in between. The germline CDR1 and CDR2 sequences are KGHDR and SFDVKD. The CDR3 loop spans 15 amino acids. CDR3 region: CATQRGSANTGELFF. In DNA form, the CDR3 reads TGTGCCACCCAAAGGGGCAGCGCGAACACCGGGGAGCTGTTTTTT.

This clonotype was counted many times. The chain has TRBV5-1 and TRBJ2-1; 11 nucleotides align to TRBD1. The V gene's germline CDR1 is SGHRS and CDR2 YFSETQ. J lost 7 bases, V lost 6 bases, and 6 bases had no gene match. The CDR3 loop spans 14 amino acids. The CDR3 DNA follows: TGCGCCAGCACCCGGACAGGGGGCTATAATGAGCAGTTCTTC. Translating it yields CASTRTGGYNEQFF.

This chain joins TRBV7-9 and TRBJ1-1, with D perhaps TRBD1 (6 bases). This CDR3 comprises 14 residues. Trimming shortened V by 5 bases and J by 3 bases, and 13 bases separated the two germline ends. Germline loops: CDR1 SEHNR, CDR2 FQNEAQ (reference sequence). Here the CDR3 reads CASSQQGRDTEAFF. The CDR3 nucleotides are TGTGCCAGCAGCCAACAGGGTCGGGACACTGAAGCTTTCTTT.

On this clonotype itself: A much larger clonotype is one base distant, so this may be a read error. V and J are TRBV5-1 and TRBJ1-4; D remains ambiguous. The CDR3 contains 13 residues. Trimming pared 7 bases from V and 7 bases from J, leaving 14 bases between. CDR1 is SGHRS, CDR2 YFSETQ, per germline. This chain's CDR3 is CASGISGSEKLFF. In DNA form, the CDR3 reads TGCGCCAGCGGAATAAGCGGCAGTGAAAAACTGTTTTTT.